These 5 T cell receptor beta chains were sequenced from one sample in a study of blood T cell repertoires in COVID-19. Clones were read by immunoSEQ multiplex PCR, and TCRdb kept only the in-frame ones, dropping some. This sample yields 250,000 or so clones, of which 89% are seen a single time; 0.85% to 0.95% belongs to the top ten. The sequencing input was peripheral blood. The source of these receptors is a woman aged 40 to 50 who had recovered from COVID-19.

The chain combines TRBV9 with TRBJ2-7; the D gene is possibly TRBD1 (6 bases). Per the germline V gene, CDR1 is SGDLS and CDR2 is YYNGEE. V was shortened by 0 bases and J by 6 bases, with 16 bases between the two germline ends. This CDR3 has 15 residues. CDR3 residues: CASSVGGTRYFEQYF. The CDR3 coding sequence is TGTGCCAGCAGCGTAGGGGGGACACGCTATTTCGAGCAGTACTTC.

Of note for this clone: A read error may produce the germline difference seen at one junction end. The rearrangement joins TRBV5-4 to TRBJ1-2; the D gene is possibly TRBD1 (6 bases). Germline CDR1 SGHNT, CDR2 YYREEE (reference sequence). This CDR3 has 11 amino acids. CDR3 amino acids: CASSLSRDTSF. The CDR3 DNA is TGTGCCAGCAGCCTCAGCCGGGACACCTCCTTC. The complete variable domain, with remaining parts taken from reference TRBV5-4 and TRBJ1-2, reads ETGVTQSPTHLIKTRGQQVTLRCSSQSGHNTVSWYQQALGQGPQFIFQYYREEENGRGNFPPRFSGLQFPNYSSELNVNALELDDSALYLCASSLSRDTSFGSGTRLTVV.

This sequence joins TRBV4-2 and TRBJ2-1; D is perhaps TRBD1 (5 bases). V lost 1 base and J lost 9, with 19 bases in between. Germline loops: CDR1 LGHNA, CDR2 YNFKEQ. The CDR3 is made up of 16 amino acids. The chain's CDR3 is CASSQAGQLISGEQFF. The CDR3 coding sequence is TGTGCCAGCAGCCAAGCCGGACAACTGATATCGGGTGAGCAGTTCTTC.

The chain employs TRBV7-9 and TRBJ1-1; D gene ambiguous. V was shortened by 5 bases and J by 2 bases, with 18 bases between the two germline ends. CDR3 size: 16 residues. The V gene's germline CDR1 is SEHNR and CDR2 FQNEAQ (reference sequence). The CDR3 nucleotides read TGTGCCAGCAGCCACCCGGGTCGAGAGAGAAACACTGAAGCTTTCTTT. Translated: CASSHPGRERNTEAFF.

This chain links TRBV9 with TRBJ2-1, with 8 bases fitting TRBD2. The length of the CDR3 is 16 residues. Germline V gene data show CDR1 as SGDLS and CDR2 as YYNGEE. J gave up 10 bases and V 0 bases, and 12 bases lay outside the gene matches. In nucleotides, the CDR3 is TGTGCCAGCAGCGTAGGTCAGCGGGGGAAATCCCTCGAGCAGTTCTTC. Translation: CASSVGQRGKSLEQFF.